These 31 T cell receptor beta chains share one sample of origin, sequenced in a study of OX40 agonist ivuxolimab in advanced cancers. Here immunoSEQ multiplex PCR was the method, and the copy in TCRdb shows in-frame clones only, minus some. The sample gives approximately 50,000 clones, roughly 85% of which show up once; roughly 4% is in the top ten. Here the sequenced sample was CD4+ or CD8+ T cells sorted from blood, taken in a trial of the OX40 agonist ivuxolimab. These receptors were collected from an adult with an advanced solid tumor such as melanoma, head and neck, liver or kidney cancer.

The chain is built from TRBV30 and TRBJ1-6; D is perhaps TRBD1 (6 bases). With 5 bases removed from V and 8 bases from J, the gap between germline ends came to 13 bases. Germline-derived CDR1 and CDR2 are GTSNPN and SVGIG (reference sequence). This CDR3 region has 13 residues. The DNA for the CDR3 is TGTGCCTGGTGCGAGCAGGGGTATTCACCCCTCCACTTT. Translated: CAWCEQGYSPLHF.

The chain joins TRBV6-6 to TRBJ2-5; TRBD1 matches at 7 bases. V dropped 1 base and J dropped 0; count of bases not matched to a gene: 2. Germline lookup yields CDR1 MNHNY and CDR2 SVGAGI (reference sequence). This CDR3 spans 15 amino acids. CDR3: CASSYFGTDQETQYF. In nucleotides, the CDR3 is TGTGCCAGCAGTTACTTTGGGACAGACCAAGAGACCCAGTACTTC.

The chain combines TRBV7-8 with TRBJ1-4; perhaps TRBD1 as D (6 bases). V was trimmed by 0 bases and J by 7 bases, leaving 18 bases between them. Per germline, CDR1 SGHVS and CDR2 FQNEAQ. The CDR3 totals 17 residues. CDR3 bases: TGTGCCAGCAGCTTAGCGCTGAGCGGGGGGCCACTTGAAAAACTGTTTTTT. Its protein product is CASSLALSGGPLEKLFF.

The chain joins TRBV11-3 to TRBJ2-2, with D perhaps matching TRBD2 (5 bases). This CDR3 has 16 residues. The ends were cut back, 6 bases at V and 1 base at J, with 15 bases in the middle. CDR1 is SGHNT, CDR2 YENEEA, per germline. The CDR3 sequence: CASSRTRSRNTGELFF. The CDR3 DNA reads as TGTGCCAGCAGTCGTACTAGGAGTCGGAACACCGGGGAGCTGTTTTTT.

This clone was recorded only once. CDR3 coding DNA: TGCGCCAGCAGCCAATTAAACATGGGGTTTGCCTACGAGCAGTACTTC. Residues: CASSQLNMGFAYEQYF. The chain employs TRBV4-1 and TRBJ2-5, with D uncertain. The closer fit of TRBJ2-7 to the DNA end suggests the J call may be wrong. This CDR3 has 16 residues. Per germline, CDR1 MGHRA and CDR2 YSYEKL.

CDR3 sequence: CASSLGAGRGYTF. As DNA, the CDR3 is TGTGCCAGCAGTTTAGGGGCTGGCAGGGGCTACACCTTC. The rearrangement links TRBV28 to TRBJ1-2; perhaps TRBD1 as D (5 bases). This CDR3 contains 13 residues. CDR1 and CDR2 from the germline V gene are MDHEN and SYDVKM. Trimming took 2 bases from V and 8 from J, leaving 12 bases between them.

This chain links TRBV7-2 with TRBJ2-7; D is ambiguous. The ends were cut back, 1 base at V and 4 bases at J, with 11 bases in the middle. The germline gives CDR1 SGHTA, CDR2 FQGNSA. The CDR3 has 14 residues. The CDR3 loop is CASSLGGTEYEQYF. The CDR3 bases are TGTGCCAGCAGCTTAGGGGGTACGGAATACGAGCAGTACTTC.

This sequence joins TRBV2 and TRBJ2-2; D not resolved. From germline, CDR1 is SNHLY and CDR2 FYNNEI. With 1 base removed from V and 7 bases from J, the gap between germline ends came to 10 bases. This CDR3 region has 14 residues. For the CDR3, the DNA is TGTGCCAGCAGTGAAGGGACGAGGAGCGGGGAGCTGTTTTTT. Its translation: CASSEGTRSGELFF.

The chain carries TRBV28 and TRBJ1-5; 7 nucleotides match TRBD1. CDR1 and CDR2 (germline): MDHEN, SYDVKM. The CDR3 length is 14 residues. V trimming: 6 bases; J trimming: 4 bases; junction bases outside the gene matches: 6. The CDR3 loop is CASRPGTVNQPQHF. The DNA for the CDR3 is TGTGCCAGCAGGCCCGGGACAGTTAATCAGCCCCAGCATTTT.

The V call is TRBV4-3, the J call TRBJ2-3; 11 positions agree with TRBD1. The CDR3 runs to 14 residues. The V segment lost 3 bases and the J segment 14 bases; nucleotides outside the gene matches: 10. CDR1 is LGHNA, CDR2 YSLEER, per germline. DNA for the CDR3: TGCGCCAGCAGCCAGAGGACAGGGGGCGAAAAGCGGTATTTT. Its protein is CASSQRTGGEKRYF.

V and J are TRBV6-1 and TRBJ2-2, with 7 bases fitting TRBD1. The CDR3 length is 14 residues. Germline assignment: CDR1 MNHNS and CDR2 SASEGT. Unmatched junction bases numbered 2, after V lost 4 bases and J lost 3 bases. The CDR3 reads CASSGQGHTGELFF. CDR3 in DNA: TGTGCCAGCAGTGGACAGGGACACACCGGGGAGCTGTTTTTT.

The V and J genes are TRBV6-6 and TRBJ1-2; possible D gene TRBD1, 5 bases. The germline CDR1 and CDR2 sequences are MNHNY and SVGAGI (reference sequence). Trimming removed 2 bases at V and 8 bases at J, with 21 bases between. This CDR3 is built from 16 residues. The CDR3 loop reads CASSYPRGGLEGGYTF. In nucleotides, the CDR3 is TGTGCCAGCAGTTACCCGCGGGGAGGGCTCGAGGGGGGCTACACCTTC.

The V call is TRBV6-5, the J call TRBJ2-7; D might be TRBD1 (6 bases). There are 14 residues in the CDR3. Germline V CDR1 and CDR2: MNHEY, SVGAGI. The V end lost 6 bases, the J end lost 2 bases, and 14 bases lay between the germline ends. CDR3 sequence: CASRLTGLAYEQYF. In DNA form, the CDR3 reads TGTGCCAGCAGATTAACAGGGCTCGCCTACGAGCAGTACTTC.

This clone appeared once. The chain has TRBV6-1 and TRBJ2-1; D is possibly TRBD2 (5 bases). The CDR3 covers 15 residues. Trimming stripped 0 bases from V and 1 base from J, with 7 bases between. Looked up from germline, CDR1 is MNHNS and CDR2 is SASEGT. The chain's CDR3 is CASSEAGGSYNEQFF. Written as DNA, the CDR3 is TGTGCCAGCAGTGAAGCAGGCGGGTCCTACAATGAGCAGTTCTTC.

V and J are TRBV7-2 and TRBJ1-2, with D tentatively TRBD1 (5 bases). This CDR3 has 15 residues. Trimming removed 5 bases from V and 5 bases from J, with 18 bases in between. Germline-derived CDR1 and CDR2 are SGHTA and FQGNSA. The CDR3 region is CASSPPQVRGYGYTF. As DNA, the CDR3 is TGTGCCAGCAGCCCTCCCCAGGTTAGGGGATATGGCTACACCTTC.

The chain combines TRBV11-2 with TRBJ2-3; D possibly corresponds to TRBD2 (6 bases). Germline V CDR1 and CDR2: SGHAT, FQNNGV. The germline V and J ends were trimmed by 5 bases and 4 bases, with 13 bases remaining between them. This CDR3 contains 14 residues. CDR3 nucleotide sequence: TGTGCCAGCAGCCTCCCCGGCGGGGCAGATACGCAGTATTTT. Amino acids: CASSLPGGADTQYF.

The chain employs TRBV28 and TRBJ1-2; D is unclear. This CDR3 is built from 12 residues. Germline-derived CDR1 and CDR2 are MDHEN and SYDVKM. Trimming stripped 7 bases from V and 4 bases from J, with 10 bases between. The CDR3 bases are TGTGCCAGCAAACCTACCCCCTATGGCTACACCTTC. This translates into CASKPTPYGYTF.

The chain couples TRBV4-2 to TRBJ1-5; TRBD1 matches 7 bases. Unmatched junction bases numbered 7, after V lost 4 bases and J lost 1 base. There are 16 residues in the CDR3. CDR1 and CDR2 from the germline V gene are LGHNA and YNFKEQ. This chain's CDR3 is CASSRSGTASNQPQHF. The CDR3 DNA follows: TGTGCCAGCAGCCGATCCGGGACAGCAAGCAATCAGCCCCAGCATTTT.

Here the CDR3 DNA reads TGTGCCAGCTCCCAGGACATTAGGGATCAGCCCCAGCATTTT. Protein sequence: CASSQDIRDQPQHF. The rearrangement joins TRBV18 to TRBJ1-5, with D possibly being TRBD1 (5 bases). The CDR3 loop spans 14 amino acids. Germline CDR1 KGHSH, CDR2 LQKENI. The V gene lost 6 bases and the J gene lost 5 bases, with 14 bases spanning the gap.

This chain uses TRBV30 with TRBJ2-7; 7 nucleotides line up with TRBD1. This CDR3 is built from 13 residues. CDR1 and CDR2 (germline): GTSNPN, SVGIG (reference sequence). The CDR3 DNA is TGTGTAGCTAGACAGGGCGGGTTCTACGAGCAGTACTTC. Translation: CVARQGGFYEQYF.

This rearrangement joins TRBV6-5 to TRBJ2-5, with 7 positions matching TRBD1. CDR3 length: 12 amino acids. In germline, CDR1 is MNHEY, CDR2 SVGAGI. The V gene end was trimmed by 4 bases and the J gene end by 9 bases; junction bases not matched to a gene: 5. The CDR3 region is CASSLDQGAQYF. In nucleotides, the CDR3 is TGTGCCAGCAGTTTGGACCAGGGGGCCCAGTACTTC.

The J gene is TRBJ2-7, the V gene TRBV6-6; 7 positions agree with TRBD1. Trimming removed 0 bases from V and 3 bases from J; junction bases left unmatched: 5. The CDR3 extends over 15 amino acids. From germline, CDR1 is MNHNY and CDR2 SVGAGI (reference sequence). The CDR3 region is CASSYSVQGVYEQYF. The CDR3 region has the DNA TGTGCCAGCAGTTACTCAGTTCAGGGGGTCTACGAGCAGTACTTC.

V is TRBV7-2 and J is TRBJ2-2; 12 bases align to TRBD2. Trimming cost V 5 bases and J 7 bases; bases outside gene matches: 5. The CDR3 is 15 residues long. Germline V gene lookup returns CDR1 SGHTA and CDR2 FQGNSA. The CDR3 sequence is CASSRTSGGHGELFF. CDR3 sequence (DNA): TGTGCCAGCAGCCGTACTAGCGGGGGGCACGGGGAGCTGTTTTTT.

The chain employs TRBV10-3 and TRBJ2-1; D gene unclear. Germline lookup yields CDR1 ENHRY and CDR2 SYGVKD. Trimming took 2 bases from V and 8 from J, leaving 7 bases between them. CDR3 length: 12 residues. The CDR3 DNA is TGTGCCATCAGTGAGATGGTTGATGAGCAGTTCTTC. This translates into CAISEMVDEQFF.

This sequence joins TRBV30 and TRBJ1-2; a weak D match, TRBD1 (6 bases). The CDR3 is 13 residues long. Germline V gene sequence: CDR1 GTSNPN, CDR2 SVGIG (reference sequence). Trimming removed 8 bases at V and 0 bases at J, with 13 bases between. The CDR3 DNA is TGTGCCAGTAACAGGGAGTCTAACTATGGCTACACCTTC. Its translation is CASNRESNYGYTF.

The count of this clone is one. The genes are TRBV10-3 and TRBJ1-4; D possibly corresponds to TRBD1 (6 bases). The V gene's germline CDR1 is ENHRY and CDR2 SYGVKD. The CDR3 sequence is 13 residues long. V dropped 6 bases and J dropped 2 bases, with 7 bases sitting between them. CDR3 nucleotide sequence: TGTGCCATCAGACAGGGTACTAATGAAAAACTGTTTTTT. Translation gives CAIRQGTNEKLFF.

This clone came up a few times. V gene TRBV7-9 combines with J gene TRBJ2-7; 10 bases map to TRBD1. This CDR3 spans 15 amino acids. Per germline, CDR1 SEHNR and CDR2 FQNEAQ (reference sequence). The V and J ends lost 1 base and 5 bases, in that order; junction bases with no gene match: 5. CDR3 protein: CASSLGTGGWNEQYF. CDR3 nucleotide sequence: TGTGCCAGCAGCTTAGGGACAGGGGGATGGAACGAGCAGTACTTC.

The V call is TRBV9, the J call TRBJ2-2; D is uncertain. V was shortened by 7 bases and J by 4 bases, with 8 bases between the two germline ends. CDR3 length: 12 amino acids. Germline V CDR1 and CDR2: SGDLS, YYNGEE. As DNA, the CDR3 is TGTGCCAGCGGGCGGAGCACCGGGGAGCTGTTTTTT. This sequence encodes CASGRSTGELFF.

The rearrangement joins TRBV27 to TRBJ2-7; D perhaps matches TRBD2 (5 bases). This CDR3 comprises 14 residues. Germline assignment: CDR1 MNHEY and CDR2 SMNVEV (reference sequence). Trimming stripped 5 bases from V and 1 base from J, with 12 bases between. CDR3 sequence reads: CASSPQRGSYEQYF. The CDR3 nucleotides read TGTGCCAGCAGTCCGCAACGCGGGTCCTACGAGCAGTACTTC.

J is TRBJ1-3 and V is TRBV28, with D hard to call. Germline V lookup: CDR1 MDHEN, CDR2 SYDVKM. This CDR3 spans 12 amino acids. Trimming cost V 3 bases and J 8 bases, with 8 bases left between them. CDR3 bases: TGTGCCAGCAGTTTGCTCCTGGACACCATATATTTT. Protein product: CASSLLLDTIYF.

V usage is TRBV2 and J usage is TRBJ2-1; D is possibly TRBD1 (6 bases). The CDR3 is 12 amino acids. V lost 3 bases, J lost 12 bases, and 12 bases lay in between. Germline V gives CDR1 SNHLY, CDR2 FYNNEI. In DNA, the CDR3 is TGTGCCAGCAGTGAGAGGGGGACCAGGCAGTTCTTC. Its translation: CASSERGTRQFF.